Listed below are T cell receptor beta chains from one sample, sequenced in a study of blood T cells in healthy people across ages. TCRdb reanalysed the 5' RACE reads using MiXCR and keeps one entry per CDR3 protein. The sample records approximately 790,000 distinct CDR3 sequences, under 80% being singletons. Specimen: blood. The receptors stem from a man aged 25-45 years in good health. The conserved cysteine and the conserved F or W are not part of the CDR3 here. Fields, in order: J gene, clone size, CDR3 length, V gene, CDR3 protein. The listing skips clone size in some rows; elsewhere it reads once, few, many or a size class.

j_call: -
clone_size: -
cdr3_length: 10
v_call: TRBV15
cdr3_aa: ATSTPEGTQY

j_call: TRBJ2-7
clone_size: once
cdr3_length: 12
v_call: TRBV5-1
cdr3_aa: ASSPGQGVREQY

j_call: TRBJ1-5
clone_size: few
cdr3_length: 11
v_call: TRBV12-3/TRBV12-4
cdr3_aa: ASSSGLNQPQH

j_call: TRBJ2-6
clone_size: few
cdr3_length: 13
v_call: TRBV6-1
cdr3_aa: ASSEGISGANVLT

j_call: TRBJ2-3
clone_size: few
cdr3_length: 14
v_call: TRBV7-2
cdr3_aa: ASSLSGGATPDTQY

j_call: TRBJ2-3
clone_size: few
cdr3_length: 13
v_call: TRBV20-1
cdr3_aa: SARDAGSSTDTQY

j_call: TRBJ1-2
clone_size: -
cdr3_length: 13
v_call: TRBV7-9
cdr3_aa: ASSTPGLLAHGYT

j_call: TRBJ1-2
clone_size: -
cdr3_length: 13
v_call: TRBV7-2
cdr3_aa: ASSLALGGGHGYT

j_call: TRBJ1-5
clone_size: -
cdr3_length: 12
v_call: TRBV27
cdr3_aa: ASSQNRGDQPQH

j_call: TRBJ1-6
clone_size: few
cdr3_length: 12
v_call: TRBV5-5
cdr3_aa: ASTSTGLNSPLH

j_call: TRBJ2-3
clone_size: once
cdr3_length: 12
v_call: TRBV7-9
cdr3_aa: ASSTQGPWDTQY